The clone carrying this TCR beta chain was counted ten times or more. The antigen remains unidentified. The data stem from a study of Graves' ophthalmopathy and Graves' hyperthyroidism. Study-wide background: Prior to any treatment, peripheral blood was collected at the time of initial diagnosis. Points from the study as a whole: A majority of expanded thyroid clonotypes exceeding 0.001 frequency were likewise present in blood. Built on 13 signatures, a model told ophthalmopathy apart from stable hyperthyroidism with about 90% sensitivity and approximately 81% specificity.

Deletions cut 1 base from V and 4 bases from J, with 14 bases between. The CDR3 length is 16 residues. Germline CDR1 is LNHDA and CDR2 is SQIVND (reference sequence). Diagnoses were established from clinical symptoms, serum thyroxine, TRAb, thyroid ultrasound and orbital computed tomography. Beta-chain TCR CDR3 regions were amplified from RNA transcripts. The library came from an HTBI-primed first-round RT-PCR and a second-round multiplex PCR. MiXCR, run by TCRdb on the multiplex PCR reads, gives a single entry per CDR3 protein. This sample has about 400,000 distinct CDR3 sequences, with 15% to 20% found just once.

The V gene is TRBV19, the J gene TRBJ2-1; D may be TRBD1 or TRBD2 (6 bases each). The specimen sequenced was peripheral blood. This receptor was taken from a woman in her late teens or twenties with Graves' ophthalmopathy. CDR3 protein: CASSIGGGPGYNEQFF. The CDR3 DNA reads TGTGCCAGTAGTATAGGTGGGGGGCCGGGGTACAATGAGCAGTTCTTC. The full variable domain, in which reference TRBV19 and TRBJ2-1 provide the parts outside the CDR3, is DGGITQSPKYLFRKEGQNVTLSCEQNLNHDAMYWYRQDPGQGLRLIYYSQIVNDFQKGDIAEGYSVSREKKESFPLTVTSAQKNPTAFYLCASSIGGGPGYNEQFFGPGTRLTVL.